This T cell receptor beta chain was captured in a study of neurological immune-mediated disorders (dated 2019 in TCRdb). Describing the broader study: Among the approximately 34 multiple sclerosis patients, about 31 had relapsing-remitting MS and 3 had secondary progressive MS. The cohort was made up of about 65 subjects, consisting of roughly 15 HAM/TSP patients, about 34 multiple sclerosis patients and around 20 healthy controls. The approximately 100 TCR-beta libraries included longitudinal samples, technical triplicates and paired sorted CD4+ and CD8+ T-cell subsets alongside PBMC samples. Peripheral blood TCR-beta repertoires from patients with HTLV-I-associated myelopathy (HAM/TSP), patients with multiple sclerosis, and healthy controls were compared in the study using UMI-based sequencing. Summary of the overall study and its limitations: The MS cluster was not associated with any clinical or MRI features, and the authors stated that larger cohorts are needed. No identical CDR3 amino acid sequences were found to be shared among expanded clones across subjects, suggesting that TCR-beta repertoires were private in all groups. TCR clonal expansion was highest in HAM/TSP patients and lowest in MS patients, with MS patients falling below even healthy controls. Phylogenetic analysis grouped repertoires from 18 of 34 MS patients into a cluster of related CDR3 sequences, suggesting a possible repertoire-level signature.

cDNA was synthesized by template-switch 5'RACE using a primer carrying a 10-nucleotide random unique molecular identifier by which each TCR transcript was tagged. Every sequencing run covered 15-18 subjects and yielded more than 170 million TCR-beta sequences. Total RNA was extracted with the RNeasy kit. The KAPA Real-time Library Amplification kit was used to amplify TCR-beta VDJ regions with primers for the TCR constant region and the 5'RACE anchor. A first PCR added sample indexes and Illumina adaptors, after which a second PCR increased the library yield. The roughly 650 bp TCR product was size-selected on a 2% E-gel SizeSelection system after Ampure bead purification. Before pooling, library quality was checked on a Bioanalyzer, concentration was measured with Qubit, and libraries were quantified with the Kapa Library Quantification kit. An Illumina HiSeq 2500 was used to sequence the libraries paired-end at 2 x 150 bp. To increase sequence diversity, about 23-30% phiX was spiked into each library pool. On the authors' methods: The UMI-based MiGEC pipeline processed quality-filtered reads and removed over 80% of raw TCR sequences during error correction. IMGT germline references were used for alignment of VDJ genes, and clonotypes were defined by a unique CDR3 amino acid sequence together with V-J genes. VDJtools evaluated clonal expansion, Shannon diversity and CDR3 relatedness (CalcPairwiseDistances, ClusterSamples); CLCbio workbench built phylogenetic trees. A clone was classed as expanded if it had 8 or more unique UMIs, a cutoff based on coefficient-of-variation modelling across technical triplicates. TCRdb took the public reads, trimmed them with fastp at Q25, ran MiXCR for clone calling and kept in-frame beta chains. CDR3 protein sequences are deduplicated, and each keeps its most common genes and DNA. TCRdb, not the authors, supplied the V and J calls. The sample table shows around 66,000 distinct CDR3 sequences, and 4% to 6% are seen once. About 3% of the sample belongs to the ten largest clones.

On this clonotype itself: No antigen is known for it. Per-base quality was not reported, and no clone a single base away is much larger than it.

Relative to germline, V is missing 0 bases and J is missing 8 bases, with 4 bases of the junction outside any gene match. From its cysteine to its phenylalanine, the CDR3 spans 14 amino acids. This entry keeps only the CDR3 DNA: 42 bases, framed from base 1. CDR1 and CDR2 are read off the germline V gene (reference sequence) as SGHKS and YYEKEE. For the unsorted PBMC libraries, 2 million PBMCs were stored in RNAlater at -80 degrees C until RNA extraction and were used to generate the libraries. Multiple sclerosis patients were enrolled in a US clinical protocol under which disease progression was evaluated by magnetic resonance imaging. PBMCs were separated from peripheral blood using Ficoll-Hypaque density gradient centrifugation and then cryopreserved in liquid nitrogen.

The sequenced sample consisted of PBMCs. The source is a woman aged 25 to 39 with multiple sclerosis. This chain joins TRBV5-5 to TRBJ2-1; 8 middle bases align to TRBD2. CDR3 reads: CASSLVSSGYEQFF. The nucleotide sequence reads as follows: TGTGCCAGCAGCTTGGTCTCTAGCGGGTATGAGCAGTTCTTC.